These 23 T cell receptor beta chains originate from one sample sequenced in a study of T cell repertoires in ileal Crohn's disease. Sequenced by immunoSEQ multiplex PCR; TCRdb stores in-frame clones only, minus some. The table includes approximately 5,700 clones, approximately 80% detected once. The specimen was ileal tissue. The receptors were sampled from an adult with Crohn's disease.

The CDR3 spells CASRTSGNTGELFF. DNA of the CDR3: TGTGCCAGCAGGACTAGCGGAAACACCGGGGAGCTGTTTTTT. This chain joins TRBV2 and TRBJ2-2, with TRBD2 identical over 9 bases. The CDR3 is made up of 14 amino acids. The germline V gene has CDR1 SNHLY and CDR2 FYNNEI. The junction had 1 base not matched to a gene; V was cut back by 6 bases and J by 2 bases.

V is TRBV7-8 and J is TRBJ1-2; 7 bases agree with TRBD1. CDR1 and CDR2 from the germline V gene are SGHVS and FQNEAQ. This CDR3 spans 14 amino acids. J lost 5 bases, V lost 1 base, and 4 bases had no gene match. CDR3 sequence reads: CASSLVSGGYGYTF. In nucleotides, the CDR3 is TGTGCCAGCAGCTTAGTTTCAGGGGGATATGGCTACACCTTC.

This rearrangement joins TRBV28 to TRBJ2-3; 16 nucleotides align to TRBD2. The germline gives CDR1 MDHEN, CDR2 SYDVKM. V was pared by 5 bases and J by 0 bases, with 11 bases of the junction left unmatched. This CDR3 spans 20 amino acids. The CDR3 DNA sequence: TGTGCCAGCAGTGGGGTCGGGACTAGCGGGAGGGCGCCAAGCACAGATACGCAGTATTTT. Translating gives CASSGVGTSGRAPSTDTQYF.

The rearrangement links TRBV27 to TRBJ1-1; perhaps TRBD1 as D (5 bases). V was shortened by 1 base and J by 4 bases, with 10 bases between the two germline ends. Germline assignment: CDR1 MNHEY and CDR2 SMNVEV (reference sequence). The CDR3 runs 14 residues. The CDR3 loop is CASSLYQGGTEAFF. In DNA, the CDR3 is TGTGCCAGCAGTTTATATCAGGGAGGCACTGAAGCTTTCTTT.

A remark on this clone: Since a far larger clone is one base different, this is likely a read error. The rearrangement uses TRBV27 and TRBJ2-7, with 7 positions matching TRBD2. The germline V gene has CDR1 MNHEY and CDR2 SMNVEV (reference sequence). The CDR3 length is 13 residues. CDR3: CASSSTVAGEPYF. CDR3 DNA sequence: TGTGCCAGCAGCAGTACTGTAGCGGGCGAGCCGTACTTC.

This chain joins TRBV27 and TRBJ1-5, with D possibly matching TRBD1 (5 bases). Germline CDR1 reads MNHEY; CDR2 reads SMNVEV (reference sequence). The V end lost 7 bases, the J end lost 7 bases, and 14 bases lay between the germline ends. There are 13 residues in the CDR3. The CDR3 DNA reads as TGTGCCAGCACGAAAGGGGATGGACAGCCCCAGCATTTT. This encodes CASTKGDGQPQHF.

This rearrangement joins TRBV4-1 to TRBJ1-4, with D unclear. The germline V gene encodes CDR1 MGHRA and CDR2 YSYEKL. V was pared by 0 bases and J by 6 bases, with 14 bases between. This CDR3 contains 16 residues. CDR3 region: CASSQDRLDNYEKLFF. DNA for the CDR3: TGCGCCAGCAGCCAAGATCGGCTCGACAATTATGAAAAACTGTTTTTT.

The CDR3 reads CASSLIGGGPETQYF. Written as DNA, the CDR3 is TGTGCCAGCAGCCTCATTGGGGGGGGCCCAGAGACCCAGTACTTC. V usage is TRBV11-2 and J usage is TRBJ2-5; tentative D call: TRBD2 (7 bases). The CDR3 runs 15 residues. The germline V gene encodes CDR1 SGHAT and CDR2 FQNNGV. Trimming cost V 5 bases and J 4 bases, with 17 bases left between them.

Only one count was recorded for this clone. The CDR3 spells CASSRDRENSPLHF. CDR3 DNA sequence: TGTGCCAGCAGCCGGGACAGGGAGAATTCACCCCTCCACTTT. The chain is built from TRBV6-4 and TRBJ1-6, with 9 positions matching TRBD1. Losses at the gene ends were 6 bases for V and 7 bases for J; bases not matched to a gene: 4. The length of the CDR3 is 14 residues. The V gene's germline CDR1 is MRHNA and CDR2 SNTAGT.

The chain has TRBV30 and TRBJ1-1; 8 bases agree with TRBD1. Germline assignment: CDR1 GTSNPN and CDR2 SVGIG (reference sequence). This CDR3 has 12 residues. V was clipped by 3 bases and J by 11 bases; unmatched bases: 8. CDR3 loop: CAWRDPGGAAFF. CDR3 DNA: TGTGCCTGGAGGGATCCAGGGGGCGCGGCTTTCTTT.

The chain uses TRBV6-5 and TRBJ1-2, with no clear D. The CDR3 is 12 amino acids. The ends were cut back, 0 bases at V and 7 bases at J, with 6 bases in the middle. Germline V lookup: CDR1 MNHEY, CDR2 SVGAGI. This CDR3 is CASSYSGGGYTF. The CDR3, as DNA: TGTGCCAGCAGTTACTCGGGAGGTGGCTACACCTTC.

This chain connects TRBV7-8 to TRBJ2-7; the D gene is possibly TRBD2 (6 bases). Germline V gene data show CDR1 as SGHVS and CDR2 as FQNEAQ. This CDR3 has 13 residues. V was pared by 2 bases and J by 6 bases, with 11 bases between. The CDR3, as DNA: TGTGCCAGCAGCTTACCGGGGGTGGGCGAGCAGTACTTC. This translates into CASSLPGVGEQYF.

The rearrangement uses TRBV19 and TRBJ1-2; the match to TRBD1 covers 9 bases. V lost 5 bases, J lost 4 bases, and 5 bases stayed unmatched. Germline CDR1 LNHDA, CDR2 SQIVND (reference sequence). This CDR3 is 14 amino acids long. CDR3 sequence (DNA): TGTGCCAGTAGTCTTGACAGGGGGACCTATGGCTACACCTTC. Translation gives CASSLDRGTYGYTF.

This CDR3 is CASSPRTSGGPNTGELFF. CDR3 DNA sequence: TGTGCCAGCAGCCCGAGGACTAGCGGGGGACCGAACACCGGGGAGCTGTTTTTT. The chain carries TRBV7-9 and TRBJ2-2; TRBD2 aligns across 13 bases. The germline CDR1 and CDR2 sequences are SEHNR and FQNEAQ (reference sequence). Germline trimming cut 5 bases from V and 0 bases from J; bases unmatched to any gene: 6. The CDR3 has 18 amino acids.

CDR3 bases: TGTGCCAGCAGTTTCGGACAGGGACCTCCGGGGGAGCAGTACTTC. The encoded protein is CASSFGQGPPGEQYF. This rearrangement joins TRBV27 to TRBJ2-7; 8 bases line up with TRBD1. The CDR3 extends over 15 amino acids. Looked up from germline, CDR1 is MNHEY and CDR2 is SMNVEV (reference sequence). V shed 3 bases and J 7 bases; nucleotides not matched to a gene: 11.

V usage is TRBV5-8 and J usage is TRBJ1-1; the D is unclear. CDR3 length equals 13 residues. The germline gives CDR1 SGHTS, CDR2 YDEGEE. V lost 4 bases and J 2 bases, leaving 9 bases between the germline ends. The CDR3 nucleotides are TGTGCCAGCAGCCGTACGCGAAACACTGAAGCTTTCTTT. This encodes CASSRTRNTEAFF.

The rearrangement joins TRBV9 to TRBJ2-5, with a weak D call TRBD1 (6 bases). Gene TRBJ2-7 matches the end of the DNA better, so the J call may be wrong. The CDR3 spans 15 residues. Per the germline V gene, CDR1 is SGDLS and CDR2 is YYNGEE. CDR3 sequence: CASSVEGHSSYEQYF. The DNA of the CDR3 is TGTGCCAGCAGCGTAGAGGGACATTCCTCCTACGAGCAGTACTTC.

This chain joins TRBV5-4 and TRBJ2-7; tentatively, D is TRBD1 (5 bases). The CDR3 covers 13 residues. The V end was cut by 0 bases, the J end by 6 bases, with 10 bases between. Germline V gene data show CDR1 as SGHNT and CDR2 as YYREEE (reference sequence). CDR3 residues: CASSLVQGTEQYF. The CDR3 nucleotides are TGTGCCAGCAGCTTGGTTCAGGGAACCGAGCAGTACTTC.

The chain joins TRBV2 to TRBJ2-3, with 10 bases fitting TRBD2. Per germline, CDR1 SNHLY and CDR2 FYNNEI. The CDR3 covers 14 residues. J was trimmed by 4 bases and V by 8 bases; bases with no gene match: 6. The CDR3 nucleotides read TGTGCCAGCTCGTATAGCGGGGGGTCAGATACGCAGTATTTT. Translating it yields CASSYSGGSDTQYF. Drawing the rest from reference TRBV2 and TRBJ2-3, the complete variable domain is EPEVTQTPSHQVTQMGQEVILRCVPISNHLYFYWYRQILGQKVEFLVSFYNNEISEKSEIFDDQFSVERPDGSNFTLKIRSTKLEDSAMYFCASSYSGGSDTQYFGPGTRLTVL.

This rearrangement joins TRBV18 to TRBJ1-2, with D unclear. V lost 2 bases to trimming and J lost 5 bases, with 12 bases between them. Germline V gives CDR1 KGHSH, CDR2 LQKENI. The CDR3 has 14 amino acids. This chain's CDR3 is CASSPGAGLYGYTF. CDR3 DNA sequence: TGTGCCAGCTCACCAGGCGCAGGCTTATATGGCTACACCTTC.

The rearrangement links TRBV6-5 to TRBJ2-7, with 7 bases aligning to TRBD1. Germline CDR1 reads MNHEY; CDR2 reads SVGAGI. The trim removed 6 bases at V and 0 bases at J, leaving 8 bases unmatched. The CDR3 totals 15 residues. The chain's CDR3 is CASSARDRLSYEQYF. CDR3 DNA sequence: TGTGCCAGCAGCGCCCGGGACAGACTCTCCTACGAGCAGTACTTC.

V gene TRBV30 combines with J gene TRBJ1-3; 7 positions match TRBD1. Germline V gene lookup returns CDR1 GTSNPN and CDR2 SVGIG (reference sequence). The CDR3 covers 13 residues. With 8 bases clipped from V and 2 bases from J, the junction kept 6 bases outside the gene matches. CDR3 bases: TGTGCCATAGCAGGGGGTACTGGAAACACCATATATTTT. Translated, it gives CAIAGGTGNTIYF.

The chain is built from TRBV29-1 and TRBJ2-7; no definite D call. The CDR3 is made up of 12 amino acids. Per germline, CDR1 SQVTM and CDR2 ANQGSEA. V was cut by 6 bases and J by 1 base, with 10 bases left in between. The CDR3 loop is CSVVGRSYEQYF. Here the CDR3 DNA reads TGCAGCGTGGTGGGCAGGTCCTACGAGCAGTACTTC.